The 26 T cell receptor beta chains below come from one sample, sequenced in a study of cytomegalovirus exposure and HLA in healthy donors. PCR employed 60 Vbeta and 13 Jbeta primers. Produced via immunoSEQ multiplex PCR; TCRdb's table is partial and in-frame only. Of about 210,000 clones in the sample, 82% were seen once. Material: PBMCs. These receptors were obtained from a middle-aged man in good health and CMV-seropositive.

V is TRBV21-1 and J is TRBJ1-1. TRBV21-1 is labeled a pseudogene. The CDR3 consists of 16 residues. The CDR3 reads CASSKDQPGLNTEAFF. CDR3 sequence (DNA): TGTGCCAGCAGCAAAGATCAACCGGGTCTGAACACTGAAGCTTTCTTT.

This chain links TRBV30 with TRBJ1-4, with 7 bases aligning to TRBD1. The CDR3 spans 16 residues. J gave up 5 bases and V 3 bases, and 12 bases lay outside the gene matches. In germline, CDR1 is GTSNPN, CDR2 SVGIG (reference sequence). CDR3 in amino acids: CAWSTPRDSTNEKLFF. The CDR3 DNA reads TGTGCCTGGAGCACTCCTAGGGACAGTACCAATGAAAAACTGTTTTTT.

This clone occurred once. The chain couples TRBV15 to TRBJ2-5, with D unresolved. The V and J ends lost 4 bases and 5 bases respectively, with 8 bases between them. CDR3 length: 12 amino acids. Germline V gene sequence: CDR1 LNHNV, CDR2 YYDKDF (reference sequence). The CDR3 is CATSTLRETQYF. In DNA, the CDR3 is TGTGCCACCAGCACCCTTCGGGAGACCCAGTACTTC.

V usage is TRBV5-1 and J usage is TRBJ2-7; D is unclear. CDR3 length: 13 residues. Germline loops: CDR1 SGHRS, CDR2 YFSETQ. The V end was cut by 4 bases, the J end by 2 bases, with 10 bases between. The CDR3 DNA sequence: TGCGCCAGCAGCCCTCCCCTTCCCTACGAGCAGTACTTC. Its protein is CASSPPLPYEQYF. Together with reference TRBV5-1 and TRBJ2-7, the CDR3 gives the full variable domain: KAGVTQTPRYLIKTRGQQVTLSCSPISGHRSVSWYQQTPGQGLQFLFEYFSETQRNKGNFPGRFSGRQFSNSRSEMNVSTLELGDSALYLCASSPPLPYEQYFGPGTRLTVT.

V is TRBV11-3 and J is TRBJ2-1; D perhaps matches TRBD1 (6 bases). Trimming removed 0 bases at V and 8 bases at J, with 14 bases between. This CDR3 has 15 residues. The germline gives CDR1 SGHNT, CDR2 YENEEA. This chain's CDR3 is CASSLEAIPGDEQFF. The CDR3, as DNA: TGTGCCAGCAGCTTAGAAGCGATCCCAGGGGATGAGCAGTTCTTC.

The chain uses TRBV25-1 and TRBJ2-3; D is ambiguous. V was shortened by 7 bases and J by 0 bases, with 14 bases between the two germline ends. Germline CDR1 MGHDK, CDR2 SYGVNS. This CDR3 has 15 amino acids. The CDR3 here is CASTSGESSTDTQYF. The CDR3 nucleotides are TGTGCCAGCACGAGTGGAGAATCTAGCACAGATACGCAGTATTTT.

The chain couples TRBV18 to TRBJ1-1; 9 nucleotides agree with TRBD1. Germline V lookup: CDR1 KGHSH, CDR2 LQKENI. The CDR3 extends over 14 amino acids. V trimming: 5 bases; J trimming: 6 bases; junction bases outside the gene matches: 7. In nucleotides, the CDR3 is TGTGCCAGCTCAACTCCGGGACAGGGACCTGAAGCTTTCTTT. Encoded protein: CASSTPGQGPEAFF.

This chain joins TRBV5-1 and TRBJ2-3; D perhaps matches TRBD2 (5 bases). V shed 4 bases and J shed 2 bases, with 11 bases lying between them. The CDR3 runs 14 residues. CDR1 is SGHRS and CDR2 is YFSETQ in the germline V gene. CDR3 region: CASSRTRNTDTQYF. The CDR3 DNA is TGCGCCAGCAGCCGGACTCGGAACACAGATACGCAGTATTTT.

This clone came up a few times. The V call is TRBV6-6, the J call TRBJ2-1, with TRBD2 matching 13 bases. V dropped 5 bases and J dropped 2; count of bases not matched to a gene: 3. The CDR3 has 16 amino acids. Germline loops: CDR1 MNHNY, CDR2 SVGAGI (reference sequence). This CDR3 reads CASSRTSGSPYNEQFF. The CDR3 coding sequence is TGTGCCAGCAGTCGGACTAGCGGGAGCCCCTACAATGAGCAGTTCTTC.

J is TRBJ2-7 and V is TRBV7-8; maybe TRBD2 (5 bases). The ends were cut back, 5 bases at V and 3 bases at J, with 11 bases in the middle. This CDR3 is built from 13 residues. CDR1 and CDR2 from the germline V gene are SGHVS and FQNEAQ. CDR3 bases: TGTGCCAGCAGCCCCCCGGGGAGCTACGAGCAGTACGTC. Protein product: CASSPPGSYEQYV.

V gene TRBV27 combines with J gene TRBJ2-1; 8 bases match TRBD2. This CDR3 region has 16 residues. V gave up 2 bases and J gave up 3 bases; unmatched junction bases: 6. CDR1 and CDR2 (germline): MNHEY, SMNVEV (reference sequence). The CDR3 loop reads CASSLESSGSYNEQFF. Here the CDR3 DNA reads TGTGCCAGCAGTTTAGAGTCCAGCGGGAGCTACAATGAGCAGTTCTTC.

V and J are TRBV6-5 and TRBJ2-2, with 7 bases fitting TRBD1. The CDR3 is 13 residues long. V dropped 6 bases and J dropped 8; count of bases not matched to a gene: 6. Germline-derived CDR1 and CDR2 are MNHEY and SVGAGI. CDR3 DNA sequence: TGTGCCAGCAGAAACCAGGGGGTAGGGGAGCTGTTTTTT. Translating it yields CASRNQGVGELFF.

The genes are TRBV11-2 and TRBJ1-2; a weak D match, TRBD1 (6 bases). Germline CDR1 and CDR2: SGHAT and FQNNGV. Trimming left V 3 bases short and J 3 bases short, with 17 bases between. The CDR3 runs to 16 residues. The CDR3 DNA reads as TGTGCCAGCAGCTTGGACCCACAGGGTACTCACTATGGCTACACCTTC. Translated: CASSLDPQGTHYGYTF.

J is TRBJ2-1 and V is TRBV4-1; 9 bases match TRBD2. Germline loops: CDR1 MGHRA, CDR2 YSYEKL. The V gene end was trimmed by 5 bases and the J gene end by 0 bases; junction bases not matched to a gene: 2. The CDR3 runs to 15 residues. The CDR3 is CASSERGDSYNEQFF. The CDR3 DNA is TGCGCCAGCAGCGAGCGGGGGGACTCCTACAATGAGCAGTTCTTC.

V usage is TRBV5-1 and J usage is TRBJ2-1; 8 nucleotides agree with TRBD2. Per the germline V gene, CDR1 is SGHRS and CDR2 is YFSETQ. V lost 4 bases to trimming and J lost 4 bases; unmatched junction nucleotides: 4. The CDR3 sequence is 14 residues long. CDR3 amino acids: CASSRGLGYNEQFF. CDR3 nucleotide sequence: TGCGCCAGCAGCCGGGGACTAGGATACAATGAGCAGTTCTTC.

The CDR3 loop is CASRPFGEKLFF. The CDR3 DNA follows: TGTGCCAGCAGGCCTTTCGGTGAAAAACTGTTTTTT. V and J are TRBV6-1 and TRBJ1-4; D unclear. Germline CDR1 reads MNHNS; CDR2 reads SASEGT. Trimming shortened V by 6 bases and J by 7 bases, and 9 bases separated the two germline ends. This CDR3 has 12 amino acids.

The genes are TRBV15 and TRBJ2-5; TRBD2 aligns across 8 bases. Germline-derived CDR1 and CDR2 are LNHNV and YYDKDF (reference sequence). CDR3 size: 15 residues. V was pared by 0 bases and J by 7 bases, with 7 bases of the junction left unmatched. The CDR3 DNA sequence: TGTGCCACCAGCAGAGATTTTTCGGGAGGGTGGACCCAGTACTTC. Protein sequence: CATSRDFSGGWTQYF.

The J gene is TRBJ2-1, the V gene TRBV14; 14 bases are a match to TRBD2. Germline CDR1 reads SGHDN; CDR2 reads FVKESK. CDR3 length equals 19 residues. With 0 bases clipped from V and 1 base from J, the junction kept 5 bases outside the gene matches. The CDR3 loop is CASSQDGTSGRFSYNEQFF. The CDR3 nucleotides read TGTGCCAGCAGCCAAGACGGGACTAGCGGGAGATTTTCCTACAATGAGCAGTTCTTC.

This chain links TRBV6-1 with TRBJ1-2; TRBD1 matches at 10 bases. The V gene's germline CDR1 is MNHNS and CDR2 SASEGT. CDR3 size: 15 residues. The trim removed 6 bases at V and 4 bases at J, leaving 8 bases unmatched. As DNA, the CDR3 is TGTGCCAGCAGGGCCGACAGGGGGCGGACCTATGGCTACACCTTC. Amino acids: CASRADRGRTYGYTF.

The chain combines TRBV2 with TRBJ2-1, with 14 bases fitting TRBD2. V lost 4 bases to trimming and J lost 8 bases; unmatched junction nucleotides: 10. The CDR3 length is 17 residues. Per germline, CDR1 SNHLY and CDR2 FYNNEI. The DNA of the CDR3 is TGTGCCAGCAGTGGGGCCGGGACTAGCGGGAGTGGGTATGAGCAGTTCTTC. It specifies CASSGAGTSGSGYEQFF.

Comments on this clone: Because it lacks the conserved phenylalanine or tryptophan at the end, this CDR3 is likely a read error. It is unclear where the CDR3 begins or ends on the DNA, so no DNA is shown, and the CDR3 is as TCRdb lists it. The chain is built from TRBV5-6 and TRBJ2-3; the table's D call, TRBD2, has no DNA check behind it. A total of 13 residues make up the CDR3, ends included. Germline CDR1 is SGHDT and CDR2 is YYEEEE. The CDR3 reads CASSLGFRASGST.

The V gene is TRBV5-1, the J gene TRBJ2-3, with D unclear. Germline V gives CDR1 SGHRS, CDR2 YFSETQ. The V end was cut by 2 bases, the J end by 0 bases, with 16 bases between. The CDR3 totals 17 residues. CDR3 residues: CASSFPREAPSTDTQYF. CDR3 sequence (DNA): TGCGCCAGCAGCTTTCCGCGAGAGGCCCCTAGCACAGATACGCAGTATTTT.

V and J are TRBV7-6 and TRBJ1-1; D is undetermined. The germline CDR1 and CDR2 sequences are SGHVS and FNYEAQ. This CDR3 contains 12 residues. V lost 8 bases, J lost 1 base, and 8 bases lay in between. The CDR3 region is CASAAWNTEAFF. DNA of the CDR3: TGTGCCAGCGCGGCTTGGAACACTGAAGCTTTCTTT.

This clone was detected only once. The chain links TRBV12-5 to TRBJ1-1; D is ambiguous. V dropped 1 base and J dropped 11 bases, with 14 bases sitting between them. CDR3 length: 13 amino acids. From germline, CDR1 is LGHNT and CDR2 FRNRAP. CDR3 nucleotides: TGTGCTAGTGGTTTGGGGCGAGCGGACTCGGCTTTCTTT. This gives the protein CASGLGRADSAFF.

The chain has TRBV7-3 and TRBJ2-7, with 7 bases that match TRBD2. This CDR3 has 15 residues. Per the germline V gene, CDR1 is SGHTA and CDR2 is FQGTGA. Trimming cost V 5 bases and J 1 base; bases outside gene matches: 8. The CDR3 spells CASSLDVSGSYEQYF. The CDR3 nucleotides are TGTGCCAGCAGCCTGGACGTTAGCGGGTCCTACGAGCAGTACTTC.

The chain links TRBV2 to TRBJ1-3; D not resolved. The CDR3 sequence is 14 residues long. The V and J ends lost 8 bases and 0 bases respectively, with 11 bases between them. Germline V gene sequence: CDR1 SNHLY, CDR2 FYNNEI. CDR3: CASSWSSSGNTIYF. DNA of the CDR3: TGTGCCAGCTCCTGGTCGAGCTCTGGAAACACCATATATTTT.